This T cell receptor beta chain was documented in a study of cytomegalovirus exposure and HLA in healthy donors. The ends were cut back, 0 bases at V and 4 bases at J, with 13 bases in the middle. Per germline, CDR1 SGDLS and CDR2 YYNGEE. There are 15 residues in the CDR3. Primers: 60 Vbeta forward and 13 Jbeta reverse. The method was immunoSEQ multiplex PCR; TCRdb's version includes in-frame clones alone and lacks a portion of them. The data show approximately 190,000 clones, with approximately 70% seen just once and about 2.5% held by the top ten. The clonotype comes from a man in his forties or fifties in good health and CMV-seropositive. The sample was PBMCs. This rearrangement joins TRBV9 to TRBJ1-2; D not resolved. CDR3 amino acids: CASSVGEGWVYGYTF. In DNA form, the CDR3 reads TGTGCCAGCAGCGTAGGAGAGGGCTGGGTCTATGGCTACACCTTC.